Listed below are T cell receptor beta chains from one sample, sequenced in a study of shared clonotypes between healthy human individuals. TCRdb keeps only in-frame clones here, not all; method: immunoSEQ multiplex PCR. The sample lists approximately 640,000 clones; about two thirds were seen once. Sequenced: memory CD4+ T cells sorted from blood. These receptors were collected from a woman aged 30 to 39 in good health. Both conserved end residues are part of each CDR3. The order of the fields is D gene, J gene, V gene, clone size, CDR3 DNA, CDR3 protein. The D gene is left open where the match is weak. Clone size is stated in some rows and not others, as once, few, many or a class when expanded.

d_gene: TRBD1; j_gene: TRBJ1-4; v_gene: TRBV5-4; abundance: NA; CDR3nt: TGTGCCAGCAGCTTGCCCGGGACAGGGAATGAAAAACTGTTTTTT; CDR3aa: CASSLPGTGNEKLFF
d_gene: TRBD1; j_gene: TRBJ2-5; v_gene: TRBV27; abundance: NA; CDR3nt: TGTGCCAGCAGACCTACAGGGGGGGAGACCCAGTACTTC; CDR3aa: CASRPTGGETQYF
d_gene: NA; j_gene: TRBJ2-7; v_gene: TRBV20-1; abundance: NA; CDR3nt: TGCAGTGTGGGGGGCCGCTACGAGCAGTACTTC; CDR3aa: CSVGGRYEQYF
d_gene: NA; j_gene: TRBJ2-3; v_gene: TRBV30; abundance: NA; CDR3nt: TGTGCCTGGAATAAGGGGAGCGCAGATACGCAGTATTTT; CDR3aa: CAWNKGSADTQYF
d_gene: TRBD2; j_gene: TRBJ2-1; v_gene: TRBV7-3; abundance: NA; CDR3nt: TGTGCCAGCAGCCCGGGTAGCGGGAGTTACAATGAGCAGTTCTTC; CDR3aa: CASSPGSGSYNEQFF
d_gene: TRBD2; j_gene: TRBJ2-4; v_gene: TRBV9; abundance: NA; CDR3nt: TGTGCCAGCAGCGCCGGGGGCGGGAGGGCCAAAAACATTCAGTACTTC; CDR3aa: CASSAGGGRAKNIQYF
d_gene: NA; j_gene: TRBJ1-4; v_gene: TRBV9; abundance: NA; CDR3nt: TGTGCCAGCAGCCTCTCACGGGGGGCAACTAATGAAAAACTGTTTTTT; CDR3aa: CASSLSRGATNEKLFF
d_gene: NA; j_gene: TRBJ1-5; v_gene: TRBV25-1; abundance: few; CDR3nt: TGTGCCAGCGCCCGCTCAGGGAATCAGCCCCAGCATTTT; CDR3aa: CASARSGNQPQHF
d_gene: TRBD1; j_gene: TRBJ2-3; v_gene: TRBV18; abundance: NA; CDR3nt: TGTGCCAGCTCACCACAGAGACAGGGGTCCACAGATACGCAGTATTTT; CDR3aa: CASSPQRQGSTDTQYF
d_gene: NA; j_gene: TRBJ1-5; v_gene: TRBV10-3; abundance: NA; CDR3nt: TGTGCCATCAGTGTGGAGGGAGGCAATCAGCCCCAGCATTTT; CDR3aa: CAISVEGGNQPQHF
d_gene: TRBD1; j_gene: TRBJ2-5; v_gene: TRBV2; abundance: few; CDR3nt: TGTGCCAGCAGGTTACAGGGGATAGGCCAAGAGACCCAGTACTTC; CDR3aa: CASRLQGIGQETQYF
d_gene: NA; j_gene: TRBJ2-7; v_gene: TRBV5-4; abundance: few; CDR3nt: TGTGCCAGCAGCCCAGGGGCAAGCTCCTACGAGCAGTACTTC; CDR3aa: CASSPGASSYEQYF
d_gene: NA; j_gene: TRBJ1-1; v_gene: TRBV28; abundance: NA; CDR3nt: TGTGCCAGCCCCTCATCTCACACTGAAGCTTTCTTT; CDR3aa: CASPSSHTEAFF
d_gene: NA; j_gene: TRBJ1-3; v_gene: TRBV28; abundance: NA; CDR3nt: TGTGCCAGCAGTACAACTGATAACACCATATATTTT; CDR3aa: CASSTTDNTIYF
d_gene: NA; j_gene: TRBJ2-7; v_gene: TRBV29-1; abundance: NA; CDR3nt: TGCAGCGGAACAGGGTTACGGGACGAGCAGTACTTC; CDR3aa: CSGTGLRDEQYF
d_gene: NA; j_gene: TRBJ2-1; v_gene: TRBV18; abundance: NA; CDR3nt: TGTGCCAGCTCACCACCAGTCAATGAGCAGTTCTTC; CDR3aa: CASSPPVNEQFF
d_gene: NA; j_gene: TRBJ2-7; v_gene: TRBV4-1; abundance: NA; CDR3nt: TGCGCCAGCAGCCACCGAGGGGCCCGTGTCTCCTACGAGCAGTACTTC; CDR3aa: CASSHRGARVSYEQYF
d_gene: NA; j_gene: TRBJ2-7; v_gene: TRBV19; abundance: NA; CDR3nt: TGTGCCAGTAGTATGGGTCGGGGAAACTACGAGCAGTACTTC; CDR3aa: CASSMGRGNYEQYF
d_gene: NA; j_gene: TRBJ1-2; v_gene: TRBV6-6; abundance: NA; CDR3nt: TGTGCCACCCAGGTGCGATCTGTACATGGCTACACCTTC; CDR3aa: CATQVRSVHGYTF
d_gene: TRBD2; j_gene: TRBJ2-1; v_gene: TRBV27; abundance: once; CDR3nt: TGTGCCAGCAGTCCCGGACTAGCGTTGGGTGAGCAGTTCTTC; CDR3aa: CASSPGLALGEQFF
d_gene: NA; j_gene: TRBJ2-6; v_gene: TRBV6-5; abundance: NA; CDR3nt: TGTGCCAGCAGTTACTCGAGCCACCGCAGTGCCAACGTCCTGACTTTC; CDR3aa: CASSYSSHRSANVLTF
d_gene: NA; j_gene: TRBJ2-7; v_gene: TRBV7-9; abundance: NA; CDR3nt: TGTGCCAGCGGTCCGACAGGCCTCTACGAGCAGTACTTC; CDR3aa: CASGPTGLYEQYF
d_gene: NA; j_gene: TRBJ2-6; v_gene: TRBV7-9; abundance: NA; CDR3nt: TGTGCCAGCACCGTAAGAAGGGCAGCTTACTCTGGGGCCAACGTCCTGACTTTC; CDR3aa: CASTVRRAAYSGANVLTF
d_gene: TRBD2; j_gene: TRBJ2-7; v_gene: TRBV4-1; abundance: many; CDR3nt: TGCGCCAGCAGCCTCACCGGGACTAGCGGGAGGGGGGAGCAGTACTTC; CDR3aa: CASSLTGTSGRGEQYF
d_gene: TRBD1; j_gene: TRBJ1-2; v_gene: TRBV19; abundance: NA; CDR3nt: TGTGCCAGTGCCCCACAGGGGGCTAATGGCTACACCTTC; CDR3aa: CASAPQGANGYTF
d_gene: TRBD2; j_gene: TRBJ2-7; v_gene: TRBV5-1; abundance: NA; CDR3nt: TGCGCCAGCAGCGAGGCTAGCGGGAGTACCCCCTACGAGCAGTACTTC; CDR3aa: CASSEASGSTPYEQYF
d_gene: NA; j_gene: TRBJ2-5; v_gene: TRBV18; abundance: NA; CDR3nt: TGTGCCAGCTCACCACGACCCGTAGGCAGCGAAGAGACCCAGTACTTC; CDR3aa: CASSPRPVGSEETQYF
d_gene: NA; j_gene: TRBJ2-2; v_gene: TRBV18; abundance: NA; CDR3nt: TGTGCCAGCTCACCGTTCCATCGCGGGGAGCTGTTTTTT; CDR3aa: CASSPFHRGELFF
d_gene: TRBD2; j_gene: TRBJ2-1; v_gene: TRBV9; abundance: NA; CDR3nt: TGTGCCAGCAGCGTAGCTGTAGCGGGAAGTGTTGAGCAGTTCTTC; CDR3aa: CASSVAVAGSVEQFF